This TCR beta chain was recovered during a study of cytomegalovirus exposure and HLA in healthy donors. Turning to the study itself: Membership in the Caucasian-associated ancestry cluster was found for around 81% of nearly 400 genotyped donors.

Study-wide points: Analysis performed later found about 18,000 TCR beta sequences associated with HLA alleles at 0.05 false discovery rate. A later analysis revealed that TCR association rates differed between HLA loci, peaking at DRB1 and bottoming out at HLA-C. TCR sequences were mostly rare, though some public TCRs occurred in many donors.

The CDR3 contains 17 residues. Comments on this clone: The antigen remains undetermined.

The PCR had 60 Vbeta and 13 Jbeta primers. Sequencing was performed with immunoSEQ multiplex PCR; in TCRdb, only in-frame clones are kept and a portion is missing. The table shows approximately 290,000 clones, with 80% occurring only once. The sequence was obtained from a girl between 2 and 10 years old in good health and CMV-seronegative. The sample consisted of PBMCs. This chain joins TRBV21-1 and TRBJ1-5; the table's D gene call, TRBD1, was not cross checked with the DNA. TRBV21-1 is annotated as a pseudogene. The CDR3 DNA follows: TGTGCCAGCAGCAAAAAGGCAGGGGCCTATGGCAATCAGCCCCAGCATTTT. Encoded protein: CASSKKAGAYGNQPQHF.